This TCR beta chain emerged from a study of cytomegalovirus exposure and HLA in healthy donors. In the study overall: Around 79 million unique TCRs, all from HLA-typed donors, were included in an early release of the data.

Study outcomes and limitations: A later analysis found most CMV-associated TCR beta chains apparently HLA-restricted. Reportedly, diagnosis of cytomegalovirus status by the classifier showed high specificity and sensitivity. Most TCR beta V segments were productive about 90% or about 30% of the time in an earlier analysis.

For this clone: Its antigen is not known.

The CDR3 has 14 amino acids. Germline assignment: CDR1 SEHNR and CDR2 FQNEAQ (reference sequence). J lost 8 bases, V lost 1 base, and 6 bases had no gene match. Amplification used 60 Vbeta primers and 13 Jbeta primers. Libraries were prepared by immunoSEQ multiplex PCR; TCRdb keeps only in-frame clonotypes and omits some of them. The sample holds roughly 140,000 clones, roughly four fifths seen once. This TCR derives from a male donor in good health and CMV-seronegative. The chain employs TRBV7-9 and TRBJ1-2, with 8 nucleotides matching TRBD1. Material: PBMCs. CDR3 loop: CASSLGAGGWGYTF. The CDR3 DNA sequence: TGTGCCAGCAGCTTAGGCGCAGGGGGCTGGGGCTACACCTTC. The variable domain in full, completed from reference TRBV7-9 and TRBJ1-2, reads DTGVSQNPRHKITKRGQNVTFRCDPISEHNRLYWYRQTLGQGPEFLTYFQNEAQLEKSRLLSDRFSAERPKGSFSTLEIQRTEQGDSAMYLCASSLGAGGWGYTFGSGTRLTVV.